This T cell receptor beta chain came from a study of blood T cell repertoires in COVID-19. Clones were read by immunoSEQ multiplex PCR, and TCRdb kept only the in-frame ones, dropping some. The table records some 260,000 clones, around 84% of them present only once. There are 20 residues in the CDR3. Germline CDR1 and CDR2: LNHDA and SQIVND (reference sequence). With 6 bases clipped from V and 1 base from J, the junction kept 15 bases outside the gene matches. Participant reports of clinical history set cohort assignment. Donors in Cohort 3 counted as recovered after two negative PCRs, clearance, or symptom resolution. This clone appeared a single time.

The TCR comes from a man aged 35 to 55 who had recovered from COVID-19. The sample was PBMCs or T cells enriched from blood (not recorded which). This chain connects TRBV19 to TRBJ2-6, with 10 nucleotides matching TRBD1. CDR3 sequence: CASREGRRGQGESGANVLTF. The CDR3 bases are TGTGCCAGTAGGGAAGGGAGGCGTGGACAGGGGGAATCTGGGGCCAACGTCCTGACTTTC.